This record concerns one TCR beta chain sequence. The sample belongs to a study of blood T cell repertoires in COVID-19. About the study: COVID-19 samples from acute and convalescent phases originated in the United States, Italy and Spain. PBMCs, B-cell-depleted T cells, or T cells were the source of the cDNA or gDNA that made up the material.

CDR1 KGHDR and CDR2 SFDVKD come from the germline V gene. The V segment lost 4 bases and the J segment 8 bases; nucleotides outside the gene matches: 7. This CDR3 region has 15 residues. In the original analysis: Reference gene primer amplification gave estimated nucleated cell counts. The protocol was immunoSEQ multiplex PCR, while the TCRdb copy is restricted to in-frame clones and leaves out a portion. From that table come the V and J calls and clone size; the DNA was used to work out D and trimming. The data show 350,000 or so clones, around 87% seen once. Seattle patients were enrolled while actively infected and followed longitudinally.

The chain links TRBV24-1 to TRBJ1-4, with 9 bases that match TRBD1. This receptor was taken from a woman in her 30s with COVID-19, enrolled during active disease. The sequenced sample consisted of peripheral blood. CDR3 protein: CATSESGQGREKLFF. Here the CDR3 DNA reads TGTGCCACCAGTGAATCGGGACAGGGTCGGGAAAAACTGTTTTTT.